This T cell receptor (beta chain) was identified during a study of beta chain features in type 1 diabetes. Study summary: The patient and healthy donor groups were comparable for age, gender and cell yields.

Looked up from germline, CDR1 is SGHTA and CDR2 is FQGNSA. Trimming removed 5 bases from V and 1 base from J; junction bases left unmatched: 13. CDR3 length: 18 amino acids. This clone was observed a handful of times. What it binds is unknown. General study points: Compared to healthy donors, patients appeared to have naive, central memory and Treg TCRB repertoires that were more alike. Over-representation of high TCR-expressing cells was a possible consequence of cDNA sequencing. Type 1 diabetes patients showed a moderate but significant shortening of TCRB CDR3s in all four CD4+ subsets.

Since all of the isolated RNA was reverse transcribed, expressed TCRB transcripts were what got sequenced. Produced via immunoSEQ multiplex PCR; TCRdb's table is partial and in-frame only. The table includes about 390,000 clones, 8% to 10% detected once. The authors sorted CD4+ naive, central memory, regulatory and stem cell-like memory cells via CD45RO/CCR7/CD25/CD127/CD95/CD27. The sequence came from a man aged 25 to 40 with type 1 diabetes. What was sequenced was central memory CD4+ T cells from blood. The V call is TRBV7-2, the J call TRBJ2-2; TRBD1 matches 7 bases. Written as DNA, the CDR3 is TGTGCCAGCAGCCCGAGACAGGGTCGGTTTTTGAACACCGGGGAGCTGTTTTTT. This encodes CASSPRQGRFLNTGELFF.